This T cell receptor (beta chain) was captured by sequencing in a study of long-term antiretroviral therapy in people with HIV. This was the immunoSEQ v3.0 assay at survey level. The method was immunoSEQ multiplex PCR; TCRdb's version includes in-frame clones alone and lacks a portion of them. The table shows about 30,000 clones, with roughly 80% occurring only once. Deletions cut 4 bases from V and 6 bases from J, with 27 bases between. Looked up from germline, CDR1 is MGHRA and CDR2 is YSYEKL. This CDR3 has 19 residues. The sequenced sample was unsorted PBMCs, obtained 0.3 years after starting antiretroviral therapy. The V gene is TRBV4-1, the J gene TRBJ2-2, with D perhaps matching TRBD2 (9 bases). The origin of this receptor is a man aged 35 to 55 with HIV. The CDR3 protein is CASSLLRDRLGLAPGELFF. CDR3 nucleotide sequence: TGCGCCAGCAGCCTTTTAAGGGACAGGCTGGGACTAGCCCCCGGGGAGCTGTTTTTT.